This is a list of T cell receptor beta chains from one sample in a study of T cell responses to AZD1222 COVID-19 vaccine. This table comes from immunoSEQ multiplex PCR, and its TCRdb copy is limited to in-frame clones, with some not included. The sample records 150,000 to 200,000 clones, 90% to 95% being singletons. Source: peripheral blood, taken on day 0 of AZD1222 vaccination. These receptors came from an adult in good health. Each CDR3 is given without its conserved first and last residue.

J: TRBJ2-7; V: TRBV19; CDR3: ASSIRGTTYEQY
J: TRBJ1-6; V: TRBV2; CDR3: ASKGRPLSSYNSPLH
J: TRBJ2-1; V: TRBV27; CDR3: ASGSRTSHEQF
J: TRBJ1-2; V: TRBV19; CDR3: ASSSNPGTATGYT
J: TRBJ2-3; V: TRBV30; CDR3: AWSVSQPSTDTQY
J: TRBJ2-1; V: TRBV18; CDR3: ASSPSSDRPSYNEQF
J: TRBJ1-2; V: TRBV12-3/TRBV12-4; CDR3: ASSLSRGYT
J: TRBJ2-1; V: TRBV6-5; CDR3: ASRRDRGPNEQF
J: TRBJ1-1; V: TRBV3-1/TRBV3-2; CDR3: ASSPKAGPSTEAF
J: TRBJ1-6; V: TRBV30; CDR3: AWNGVSYNSPLH
J: TRBJ2-1; V: TRBV6-4; CDR3: ASSVGFSNNEQF
J: TRBJ1-3; V: TRBV5-1; CDR3: ASSISDSGNTIY
J: TRBJ1-1; V: TRBV11-2; CDR3: ASSLGTGRNTEAF
J: TRBJ1-5; V: TRBV5-1; CDR3: ASSSLGRGEPQH
J: TRBJ1-1; V: TRBV5-1; CDR3: ASSFGTGVTEAF
J: TRBJ1-4; V: TRBV28; CDR3: ASSLRPASNEKLF
J: TRBJ2-2; V: TRBV6-6; CDR3: ASSGGAGELF
J: TRBJ2-2; V: TRBV4-1; CDR3: ASSQPKGLAVHTGELF
J: TRBJ1-2; V: TRBV9; CDR3: ASSVAPDASYGYT
J: TRBJ2-1; V: TRBV7-8; CDR3: ASSHYRGRYNEQF
J: TRBJ1-4; V: TRBV4-2; CDR3: ASSQGTQGGYEKLF
J: TRBJ1-6; V: TRBV15; CDR3: ATSRGRDSPLH